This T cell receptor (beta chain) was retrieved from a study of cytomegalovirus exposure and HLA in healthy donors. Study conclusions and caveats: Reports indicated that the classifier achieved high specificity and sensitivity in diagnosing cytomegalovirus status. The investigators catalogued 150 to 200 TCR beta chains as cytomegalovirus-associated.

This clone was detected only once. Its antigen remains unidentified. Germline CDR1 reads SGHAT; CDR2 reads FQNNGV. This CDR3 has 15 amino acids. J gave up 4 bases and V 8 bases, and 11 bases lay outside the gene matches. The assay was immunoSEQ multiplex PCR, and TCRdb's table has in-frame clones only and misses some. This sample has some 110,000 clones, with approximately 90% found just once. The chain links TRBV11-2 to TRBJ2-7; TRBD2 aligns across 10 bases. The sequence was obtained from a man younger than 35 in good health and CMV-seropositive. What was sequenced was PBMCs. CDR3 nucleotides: TGTGCCAGCGGCCTGGCCGGGACTAGCGAGTACGAGCAGTACTTC. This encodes CASGLAGTSEYEQYF.